This entry lists 26 T cell receptor beta chains sequenced from one sample in a study of blood T cells in healthy people across ages. A second roughly 6 to 12 cycle PCR used barcoded and J-beta primers. TCRdb re-derived calls from the 5' RACE reads in MiXCR, one entry per CDR3 protein. The data contain roughly 800,000 distinct CDR3 sequences, 20% to 25% of them singletons. This sample was shared with a second study, whose subject was T cells of mothers and their children.

The sequenced sample was blood. Receptor source: a boy aged 5-17 years in good health.

The genes are TRBV29-1 and TRBJ2-7; 9 bases are shared with TRBD2. From germline, CDR1 is SQVTM and CDR2 ANQGSEA. With 3 bases clipped from V and 2 bases from J, the junction kept 8 bases outside the gene matches. CDR3 length: 15 residues. Here the CDR3 reads CSVDSRREGAYEQYF. The CDR3 DNA follows: TGCAGCGTTGATAGCAGGCGGGAGGGGGCCTACGAGCAGTACTTC.

Only a few counts were recorded for this clonotype. V gene TRBV4-3 combines with J gene TRBJ2-7; 11 bases agree with TRBD2. The CDR3 totals 21 residues. The V and J ends lost 4 bases and 4 bases, in that order; junction bases with no gene match: 24. Germline assignment: CDR1 LGHNA and CDR2 YSLEER. The CDR3 is CASSRLPVTEIFSGRGYEQYF. CDR3 DNA sequence: TGCGCCAGCAGCCGCCTCCCCGTGACGGAAATCTTTAGCGGGAGGGGGTACGAGCAGTACTTC.

The chain carries TRBV7-9 and TRBJ1-3; TRBD1 is a possible D gene (5 bases). CDR3 length: 15 residues. The V gene's germline CDR1 is SEHNR and CDR2 FQNEAQ (reference sequence). V gave up 8 bases and J gave up 3 bases, with 17 bases separating them. The CDR3 nucleotides are TGTGCCAGCTGCCCCTCCGGGGCAGGTGGAAACACCATATATTTT. Its translation is CASCPSGAGGNTIYF.

A few counts support this clonotype. The V gene is TRBV29-1, the J gene TRBJ2-5, with D perhaps matching TRBD2 (6 bases). With the DNA end fitting TRBJ2-7 better, the J assignment may be wrong. The germline V gene has CDR1 SQVTM and CDR2 ANQGSEA. This CDR3 has 14 amino acids. In nucleotides, the CDR3 is TGCAGCGTTGAAGATCGGACGGGGGCCTACGAGCAGTACTTC. It encodes CSVEDRTGAYEQYF.

This clonotype occurred a few times. This sequence joins TRBV6-4 and TRBJ1-2; D is ambiguous. V lost 5 bases and J lost 6, with 13 bases in between. Germline V lookup: CDR1 MRHNA, CDR2 SNTAGT. This CDR3 comprises 13 residues. DNA of the CDR3: TGTGCCAGCAGTCCGACGGGTTGGAATGGCTACACCTTC. Protein: CASSPTGWNGYTF.

J is TRBJ2-1 and V is TRBV27; a weak D match, TRBD1 (5 bases). The DNA end favors TRBJ2-5, so the J call may be wrong. CDR3 length: 19 amino acids. CDR1 MNHEY and CDR2 SMNVEV come from the germline V gene (reference sequence). The DNA for the CDR3 is TGTGCCAGCAGTTCTATTCCCCCGCGACAGTCCCCTGGACGAGAGACCCAGTACTTC. It specifies CASSSIPPRQSPGRETQYF.

This clonotype showed up just a few times. V is TRBV29-1 and J is TRBJ2-5, with a possible D match to TRBD2 (5 bases). The V end was cut by 4 bases, the J end by 0 bases, with 6 bases between. The CDR3 sequence is 12 residues long. Germline assignment: CDR1 SQVTM and CDR2 ANQGSEA. The CDR3 loop is CSVVANQETQYF. CDR3 nucleotide sequence: TGCAGCGTTGTAGCGAACCAAGAGACCCAGTACTTC.

This clonotype was observed a handful of times. The chain links TRBV12-3 or TRBV12-4 to TRBJ2-1, with D perhaps TRBD2 (5 bases). V lost 6 bases to trimming and J lost 0 bases, with 15 bases between them. The CDR3 consists of 16 residues. CDR3 coding DNA: TGTGCCAGCAGCTCGGAGGACTGGAGCTCCTACAATGAGCAGTTCTTC. The encoded protein is CASSSEDWSSYNEQFF.

The table lists this clonotype with a few counts. This may arise from a read error, as a much more abundant clone is one base away. The chain links TRBV2 to TRBJ2-3; 7 bases map to TRBD1. This CDR3 has 14 amino acids. Germline-derived CDR1 and CDR2 are SNHLY and FYNNEI. The CDR3 spells CASRDRLSTDTRYF. The CDR3 DNA reads as TGTGCCAGCAGGGACAGGCTCAGCACAGATACGCGGTATTTT.

The rearrangement joins TRBV10-3 to TRBJ2-2; D not resolved. CDR3 size: 13 residues. The V end lost 6 bases, the J end lost 8 bases, and 13 bases lay between the germline ends. Germline CDR1 is ENHRY and CDR2 is SYGVKD. CDR3 amino acids: CAIRAVRQGELFF. The CDR3 DNA reads TGTGCCATCAGGGCGGTCCGCCAAGGGGAGCTGTTTTTT.

V is TRBV5-1 and J is TRBJ1-1; 9 bases are a match to TRBD1. Germline CDR1 SGHRS, CDR2 YFSETQ. This CDR3 is 15 amino acids long. The trim removed 4 bases at V and 1 base at J, leaving 5 bases unmatched. The DNA of the CDR3 is TGCGCCAGCAGCGTACGGACAGGGGAGAACACTGAAGCTTTCTTT. Residues: CASSVRTGENTEAFF.

This chain links TRBV20-1 with TRBJ1-5; D is unclear. Germline values: CDR1 DFQATT, CDR2 SNEGSKA (reference sequence). The germline V and J ends were trimmed by 5 bases and 0 bases, with 11 bases remaining between them. This CDR3 has 14 residues. The CDR3 loop is CSARHANSNQPQHF. In nucleotides, the CDR3 is TGCAGTGCTCGTCACGCGAATAGCAATCAGCCCCAGCATTTT.

This chain connects TRBV5-5 to TRBJ1-6; 7 nucleotides align to TRBD1. The CDR3 loop spans 18 amino acids. V gave up 3 bases and J gave up 0 bases; unmatched junction bases: 9. Germline CDR1 is SGHKS and CDR2 is YYEKEE (reference sequence). CDR3 in amino acids: CASSSPGQTFSYNSPLHF. In DNA form, the CDR3 reads TGTGCCAGCAGCTCCCCGGGACAGACCTTCTCCTATAATTCACCCCTCCACTTT.

The rearrangement links TRBV7-9 to TRBJ2-7, with 10 bases identical to TRBD1. The V gene end was trimmed by 4 bases and the J gene end by 2 bases; junction bases not matched to a gene: 5. This CDR3 region has 15 residues. From germline, CDR1 is SEHNR and CDR2 FQNEAQ (reference sequence). CDR3: CASSSTGGDTYEQYF. DNA of the CDR3: TGTGCCAGCAGCTCGACAGGGGGCGATACCTACGAGCAGTACTTC. The full variable domain, its missing parts supplied by reference TRBV7-9 and TRBJ2-7, is DTGVSQNPRHKITKRGQNVTFRCDPISEHNRLYWYRQTLGQGPEFLTYFQNEAQLEKSRLLSDRFSAERPKGSFSTLEIQRTEQGDSAMYLCASSSTGGDTYEQYFGPGTRLTVT.

Regarding this clonotype: The junction does not match germline at one end; this may be a read error. V is TRBV20-1 and J is TRBJ2-2; 7 positions agree with TRBD1. Looked up from germline, CDR1 is DFQATT and CDR2 is SNEGSKA (reference sequence). The CDR3 extends over 18 amino acids. The CDR3 DNA is TGCAGTGCTAGAGATGAGAATGGTGCACAGGGGCGCATCGGGGCGCTGCTTTTT. Its translation is CSARDENGAQGRIGALLF.

This clonotype occurred a few times. V usage is TRBV7-9 and J usage is TRBJ1-1; D might be TRBD1 (5 bases). Germline CDR1 and CDR2: SEHNR and FQNEAQ (reference sequence). CDR3 size: 13 residues. The V and J ends lost 1 base and 7 bases respectively, with 10 bases between them. CDR3 DNA sequence: TGTGCCAGCAGCTTAGGGGCGCAGGGTGAAGCTTTCTTT. It is translated as CASSLGAQGEAFF.

This chain joins TRBV7-2 and TRBJ2-7; TRBD2 matches 7 bases. Germline-derived CDR1 and CDR2 are SGHTA and FQGNSA. CDR3 length: 15 amino acids. J lost 1 base, V lost 3 bases, and 6 bases had no gene match. In DNA, the CDR3 is TGTGCCAGCAGCTTCCGCGGGGGAGGATCCTACGAGCAGTACTTC. This translates into CASSFRGGGSYEQYF.

This chain joins TRBV11-1 and TRBJ2-7; tentatively, D is TRBD1 (6 bases). The CDR3 is 14 amino acids. CDR1 SGHAT and CDR2 FQDESV come from the germline V gene (reference sequence). V gave up 3 bases and J gave up 7 bases, with 16 bases separating them. CDR3 DNA: TGTGCCAGCAGCTTTGAAGACAGGAGTATAGAGCAGTACTTC. It yields the protein CASSFEDRSIEQYF.

This clonotype turned up a few times. The chain is built from TRBV27 and TRBJ2-3; D call uncertain. The germline CDR1 and CDR2 sequences are MNHEY and SMNVEV (reference sequence). Between the trimmed V and J ends, which lost 2 bases and 2 bases, there was a span of 5 bases. The CDR3 is 13 amino acids. The CDR3 loop reads CASSLPFTDTQYF. The CDR3 DNA reads as TGTGCCAGCAGTTTACCTTTCACAGATACGCAGTATTTT.

This clonotype appeared a few times. CDR3 DNA sequence: TGCGCCAGCAGCCAATTATCGGCGGACAGGGGGAACACCGGGGAGCTGTTTTTT. It is translated as CASSQLSADRGNTGELFF. The J gene is TRBJ2-2, the V gene TRBV4-3; 9 bases line up with TRBD1. CDR1 LGHNA and CDR2 YSLEER come from the germline V gene. J lost 1 base, V lost 2 bases, and 8 bases had no gene match. The CDR3 has 18 amino acids.

The chain links TRBV20-1 to TRBJ2-1; the match to TRBD1 covers 7 bases. This CDR3 is 14 amino acids long. The germline V gene encodes CDR1 DFQATT and CDR2 SNEGSKA (reference sequence). Germline trimming cut 5 bases from V and 6 bases from J; bases unmatched to any gene: 10. The CDR3 spells CSAGRDRIINEQFF. The CDR3 DNA reads as TGCAGTGCTGGCCGGGACAGAATTATCAATGAGCAGTTCTTC.

The rearrangement joins TRBV4-3 to TRBJ1-1; D remains ambiguous. The germline CDR1 and CDR2 sequences are LGHNA and YSLEER. V was trimmed by 1 base and J by 11 bases, leaving 17 bases between them. The CDR3 is 14 residues long. In nucleotides, the CDR3 is TGCGCCAGCAGCCAAGGCCCTAGCCCTGATCTCGCTTTCTTT. Translated: CASSQGPSPDLAFF.

This clonotype was seen only a few times. The chain is built from TRBV7-2 and TRBJ2-5, with TRBD1 identical over 9 bases. Gene TRBJ2-7 matches the end of the DNA better, so the J call may be wrong. CDR1 and CDR2 (germline): SGHTA, FQGNSA. The CDR3 loop spans 16 amino acids. In nucleotides, the CDR3 is TGTGCCAGCAGCCTTTCGGGACAGGGTGGTTACTACGAGCAGTACTTC. This encodes CASSLSGQGGYYEQYF.

This clonotype was detected a few times. A read error may produce the germline difference seen at one junction end. The rearrangement uses TRBV6-5 and TRBJ2-7; TRBD1 matches at 7 bases. Germline CDR1 reads MNHEY; CDR2 reads SVGAGI. This CDR3 spans 16 amino acids. The CDR3 DNA reads as TGTGCCAGCACGCTACTCCCCGGGACAGAGATCTACGAGCAGTCCTTC. It encodes CASTLLPGTEIYEQSF.

This clonotype came up a few times. The V call is TRBV5-1, the J call TRBJ2-5, with 13 bases identical to TRBD2. With the DNA end fitting TRBJ2-7 better, the J assignment may be wrong. Germline V CDR1 and CDR2: SGHRS, YFSETQ. The CDR3 covers 16 residues. The CDR3, as DNA: TGCGCCAGCAGCTTGGGACTAGCGGGAGGTATATACGAGCAGTACTTC. Protein: CASSLGLAGGIYEQYF.

V is TRBV4-1 and J is TRBJ2-5, with TRBD2 matching 7 bases. The end of the DNA aligns better with TRBJ2-7, so the J call may be wrong. This CDR3 is 14 amino acids long. CDR1 is MGHRA and CDR2 is YSYEKL in the germline V gene. CDR3 sequence (DNA): TGCGCCAGCAGCCGAACTAGCGAATCAGCCGAGCAGTACTTC. Protein: CASSRTSESAEQYF.